This record concerns one TCR beta chain sequence. What this receptor recognizes is not known. No base quality values were provided; no much bigger clone lies one nucleotide off. The sample belongs to a study of identical twins (dated by TCRdb to the mid-2010s). Describing the broader study: The study deep-sequenced TCR alpha and beta repertoires from monozygotic twins, unrelated adults of various ages and cord blood to test whether fetal clonotypes persist. To rule out contamination, the twin experiments were replicated at different times with different library preparation protocols.

To prepare the library, 5' RACE was applied. The sequencing machine was an Illumina HiSeq 2000. A universal primer binding site was introduced by template switching, and a unique molecular identifier was present in the final cDNA, enabling accurate counting of TCR cDNA molecules. First-strand cDNA for TCR alpha and beta chains was synthesized from specific primers in the conserved constant-segment region. To control for contamination, every cDNA library was double barcoded, receiving both a SMART-Mk sample barcode and Illumina barcodes. TruSeq adapter sequences and Illumina sample barcodes were added in two successive PCR steps. TCR alpha and beta cDNA libraries were sequenced on the Illumina HiSeq platform with custom primers. The paper's processing steps were these. Unique molecular identifiers were extracted from raw reads with MiGEC, and CDR3 positions were determined with MiXCR. Recombination models were inferred per individual with the repgenHMM and IGoR tools using an EM algorithm. Shared clonotypes were analyzed with the tcR package in R, and sharing was normalized by the product of cloneset sizes. To study raw recombination free of thymic and clonal selection effects, out-of-frame nonproductive sequences were analyzed. TCRdb handled the public reads itself, with Q25 trimming in fastp and clone calling in MiXCR, and kept productive beta chains. Every distinct CDR3 protein forms one entry, paired with its most common genes and DNA. These V and J calls originate from TCRdb's pipeline instead of the authors' own analysis. This sample has 400,000 to 500,000 distinct CDR3 sequences in its table, and about a fifth of those were observed once. The biggest ten clones account for 9% to 15% of the sample.

Only healthy Caucasian donors were included. Three unrelated non-twin adults were additionally sequenced: a male aged 18 to 30, a male aged 50 to 60 and a female aged 50 to 60. Miltenyi CD45RO+ enrichment and human naive T-cell isolation kits were used to isolate memory (CD45RO+) and naive T cells from PBMC. The CDR3 has 15 amino acids, counting the end cysteine and phenylalanine. Only the CDR3 portion is preserved as DNA: 45 bases, with reading frame beginning at the first base. The germline V gene (reference sequence) sets CDR1 to SEHNR and CDR2 to FQNEAQ. The junction shows trimming of 4 bases on V and 2 bases on J, and the gene matches do not reach 4 bases of it. The study at large found these results: Out-of-frame TCR alpha sharing in monozygotic twins was systematically underestimated by recombination models, whereas sharing between unrelated individuals was in agreement with the recombination models. Out-of-frame TCR alpha sequences shared between twins showed an excess of low generation-probability sequences compared with coincidental sharing between unrelated individuals. Excess twin sharing in beta out-of-frame sequences was weaker because fewer shared sequences lowered the signal-to-noise ratio. Zero-insertion analyses could be partly confounded by invariant T cells such as MAIT and iNKT, though diverse VJ usage argued against such confounding for most clonotypes. Because the same donors could not be followed over many years, the conclusions depended on cross-sectional statistical analysis. Fewer insertions were carried by abundant cord blood beta clonotypes; a weaker similar trend was observed in young adult naive repertoires, while no such trend was observed in memory repertoires.

Sequenced sample: naive T cells sorted from blood. Per the publication, the cell subset or site label means: cells isolated with a human naive T-cell isolation kit. The rearranged segments are TRBV7-9 and TRBJ2-1; TRBD1 fits 8 bases in the junction. This receptor was obtained from a middle-aged man in good health. DNA sequence: TGTGCCAGCAGCTCCGACAGGGGACCCTACAATGAGCAGTTCTTC. Its translation reads: CASSSDRGPYNEQFF.